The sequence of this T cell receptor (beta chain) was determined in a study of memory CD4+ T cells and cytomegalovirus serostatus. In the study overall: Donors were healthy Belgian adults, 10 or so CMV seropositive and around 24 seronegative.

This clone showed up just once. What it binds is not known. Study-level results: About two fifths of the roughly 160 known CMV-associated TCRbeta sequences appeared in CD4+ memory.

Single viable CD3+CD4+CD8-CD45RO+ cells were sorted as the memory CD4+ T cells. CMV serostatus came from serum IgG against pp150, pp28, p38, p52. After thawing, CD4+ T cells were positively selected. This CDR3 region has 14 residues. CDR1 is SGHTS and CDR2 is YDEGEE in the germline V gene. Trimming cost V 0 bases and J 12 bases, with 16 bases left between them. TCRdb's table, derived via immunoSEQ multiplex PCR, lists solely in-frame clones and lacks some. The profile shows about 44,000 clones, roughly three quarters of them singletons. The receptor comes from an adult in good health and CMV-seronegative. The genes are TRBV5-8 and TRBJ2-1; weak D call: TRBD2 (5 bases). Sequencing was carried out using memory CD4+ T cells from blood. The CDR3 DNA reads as TGTGCCAGCAGCTTGGTGCGTAGAGCGGCTTGGCAGTTCTTC. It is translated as CASSLVRRAAWQFF.